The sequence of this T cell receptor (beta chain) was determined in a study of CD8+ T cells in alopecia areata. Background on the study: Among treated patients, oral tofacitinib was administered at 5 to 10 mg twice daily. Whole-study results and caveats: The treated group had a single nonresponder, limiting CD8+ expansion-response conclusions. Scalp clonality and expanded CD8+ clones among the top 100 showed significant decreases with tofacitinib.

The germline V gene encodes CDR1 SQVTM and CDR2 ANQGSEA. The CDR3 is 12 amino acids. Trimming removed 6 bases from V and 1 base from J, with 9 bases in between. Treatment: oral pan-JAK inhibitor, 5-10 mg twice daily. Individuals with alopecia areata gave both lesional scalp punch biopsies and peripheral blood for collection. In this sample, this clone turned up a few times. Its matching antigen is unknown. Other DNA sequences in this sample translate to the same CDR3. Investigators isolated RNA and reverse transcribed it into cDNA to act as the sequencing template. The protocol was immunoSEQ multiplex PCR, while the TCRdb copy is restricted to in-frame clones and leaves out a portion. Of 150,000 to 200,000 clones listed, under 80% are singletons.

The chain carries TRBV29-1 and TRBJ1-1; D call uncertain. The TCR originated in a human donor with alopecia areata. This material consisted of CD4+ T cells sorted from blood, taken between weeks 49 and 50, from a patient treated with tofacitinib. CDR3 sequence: CSVGDPNTEAFF. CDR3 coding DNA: TGCAGCGTCGGCGACCCGAACACTGAAGCTTTCTTT.